These T cell receptor beta chains were read from a single sample in a study of T cells in Graves' hyperthyroidism and ophthalmopathy. TCRdb ran MiXCR on the multiplex PCR reads and lists one entry per CDR3 protein. The sample includes 500,000 to 600,000 distinct CDR3 sequences, just over 45% seen only once; the top ten take 15% to 20%. The sample taken for sequencing was peripheral blood or thyroid tissue (not recorded which). These receptors were obtained from an adult woman with Graves' disease, either hyperthyroidism or ophthalmopathy (not recorded which). Both conserved end residues are part of each CDR3. The D gene is left open where the match is weak. Clone size, where shown, is once, few, many, or a class for clones that have expanded.

CDR3 DNA: TGTGCCAGCAGAACAGGGATCGGAACCCAGCATTTT; CDR3 protein: CASRTGIGTQHF; clone size: many; D gene: -; CDR3 length: 12; J gene: TRBJ1-5; V gene: TRBV12-3/TRBV12-4
CDR3 DNA: TGCAGCGTTGTTCAGGGAGGCACCTACGAGCAGTACTTC; CDR3 protein: CSVVQGGTYEQYF; clone size: many; D gene: -; CDR3 length: 13; J gene: TRBJ2-7; V gene: TRBV29-1
CDR3 DNA: TGTGCCAGCAGTTACGGGGGAGGGGTCACTGAAGCTTTCTTT; CDR3 protein: CASSYGGGVTEAFF; clone size: -; D gene: -; CDR3 length: 14; J gene: TRBJ1-1; V gene: TRBV6-5
CDR3 DNA: TGTGCCACCAGCAGAAAAGCGGCGACCTCCTACAATGAGCAGTTCTTC; CDR3 protein: CATSRKAATSYNEQFF; clone size: few; D gene: -; CDR3 length: 16; J gene: TRBJ2-1; V gene: TRBV15
CDR3 DNA: TGTGCCAGCAGCTTTAGTTGGGGACTAGCAGACGAGACCCAGTACTTC; CDR3 protein: CASSFSWGLADETQYF; clone size: once; D gene: TRBD2; CDR3 length: 16; J gene: TRBJ2-5; V gene: TRBV7-8
CDR3 DNA: TGCAGTGCCTACAGGGGGCTTAATTCACCCCTCCACTTT; CDR3 protein: CSAYRGLNSPLHF; clone size: -; D gene: TRBD1; CDR3 length: 13; J gene: TRBJ1-6; V gene: TRBV20-1
CDR3 DNA: TGTGCCAGCAGAGGACAGGGTTCTTCACCCCTCCACTTT; CDR3 protein: CASRGQGSSPLHF; clone size: few; D gene: TRBD1; CDR3 length: 13; J gene: TRBJ1-6; V gene: TRBV7-8
CDR3 DNA: TGTGCCAGCAGCCCCATTCGTAGGTTCGGATCACCCCTCCACTTT; CDR3 protein: CASSPIRRFGSPLHF; clone size: -; D gene: -; CDR3 length: 15; J gene: TRBJ1-6; V gene: TRBV11-2
CDR3 DNA: TGCGCCAGCAGTGCCCCGGGGTCCCATGGCTACACCTTC; CDR3 protein: CASSAPGSHGYTF; clone size: -; D gene: -; CDR3 length: 13; J gene: TRBJ1-2; V gene: TRBV10-2
CDR3 DNA: TGCGCCAGCAGTGAGTCGGGCTCCTACAATGAGCAGTTCTTC; CDR3 protein: CASSESGSYNEQFF; clone size: -; D gene: -; CDR3 length: 14; J gene: TRBJ2-1; V gene: TRBV10-2
CDR3 DNA: -; CDR3 protein: CASSFYICSALRDSNQPQHF; clone size: -; D gene: -; CDR3 length: 20; J gene: TRBJ1-5; V gene: TRBV7-8
CDR3 DNA: TGTGCCAGCAGTTACTTGGACAGGGGAGGCTACACCTTC; CDR3 protein: CASSYLDRGGYTF; clone size: few; D gene: TRBD1; CDR3 length: 13; J gene: TRBJ1-2; V gene: TRBV6-2/TRBV6-3
CDR3 DNA: TGTGCCATCAGTGCTAGCCAAGTCGAGAACTACAGGGGCTACACCTTC; CDR3 protein: CAISASQVENYRGYTF; clone size: -; D gene: -; CDR3 length: 16; J gene: TRBJ1-2; V gene: TRBV10-3
CDR3 DNA: TGTGCCAGCATAGGAGGGGGGAGCTCCTACGAGCAGTACTTC; CDR3 protein: CASIGGGSSYEQYF; clone size: -; D gene: -; CDR3 length: 14; J gene: TRBJ2-7; V gene: TRBV2
CDR3 DNA: TGCGCCAGCACCCCAACTAGCGGGAGATTTGGAGAGACCCAGTACTTC; CDR3 protein: CASTPTSGRFGETQYF; clone size: many; D gene: TRBD2; CDR3 length: 16; J gene: TRBJ2-5; V gene: TRBV5-1
CDR3 DNA: TGCGCCAGCAGCCAAGCTTCGGGCGGTGCCTCCTACGAGCAGTACTTC; CDR3 protein: CASSQASGGASYEQYF; clone size: -; D gene: -; CDR3 length: 16; J gene: TRBJ2-7; V gene: TRBV7-9
CDR3 DNA: TGTGCACTGGGGCGCAACACTGAAGCTTTCTTT; CDR3 protein: CALGRNTEAFF; clone size: -; D gene: -; CDR3 length: 11; J gene: TRBJ1-1; V gene: TRBV30
CDR3 DNA: TGTGCCAGTAGTCCGTTGGGACGGGTCGATTCTGGGGCCAACGTCCTGACTTTC; CDR3 protein: CASSPLGRVDSGANVLTF; clone size: many; D gene: -; CDR3 length: 18; J gene: TRBJ2-6; V gene: TRBV19
CDR3 DNA: TGTGCCAGCAGCTCCCGCGGGGGTCAAGCCGGGGAGCTGTTTTTT; CDR3 protein: CASSSRGGQAGELFF; clone size: few; D gene: TRBD2; CDR3 length: 15; J gene: TRBJ2-2; V gene: TRBV7-9
CDR3 DNA: TGTGCCATCAAGGCGGGGAACACTGAAGCTTTCTTT; CDR3 protein: CAIKAGNTEAFF; clone size: -; D gene: -; CDR3 length: 12; J gene: TRBJ1-1; V gene: TRBV10-3
CDR3 DNA: TGCAGTGCTAGAAACCTAGCGGGGTCCTCCTACGAGCAGTACTTC; CDR3 protein: CSARNLAGSSYEQYF; clone size: many; D gene: TRBD2; CDR3 length: 15; J gene: TRBJ2-7; V gene: TRBV20-1
CDR3 DNA: TGTGCCAGCAGCCCCACTAGCGGGAGCGGCGGGGAGCTGTTTTTT; CDR3 protein: CASSPTSGSGGELFF; clone size: many; D gene: TRBD2; CDR3 length: 15; J gene: TRBJ2-2; V gene: TRBV11-3
CDR3 DNA: TGTGCCAGTAGTACACGGACAGGCAAAAACTATGGCTACACCTTC; CDR3 protein: CASSTRTGKNYGYTF; clone size: -; D gene: TRBD1; CDR3 length: 15; J gene: TRBJ1-2; V gene: TRBV19
CDR3 DNA: TGCAGTGCCGCAGACCAGGGGCCCGAGCAGTACTTC; CDR3 protein: CSAADQGPEQYF; clone size: many; D gene: -; CDR3 length: 12; J gene: TRBJ2-7; V gene: TRBV20-1
CDR3 DNA: TGCGCCAGCAGCTTTCTAGCGGGAGACAACACCGGGGAGCTGTTTTTT; CDR3 protein: CASSFLAGDNTGELFF; clone size: many; D gene: TRBD2; CDR3 length: 16; J gene: TRBJ2-2; V gene: TRBV5-1
CDR3 DNA: TGTGCCACCAGTGCTAGGGGACTCGGGGAGACCCAGTACTTC; CDR3 protein: CATSARGLGETQYF; clone size: once; D gene: -; CDR3 length: 14; J gene: TRBJ2-5; V gene: TRBV24-1
CDR3 DNA: TGCAGTGTTTTGACAGGGAGTAATGAAAAACTGTTTTTT; CDR3 protein: CSVLTGSNEKLFF; clone size: many; D gene: TRBD1; CDR3 length: 13; J gene: TRBJ1-4; V gene: TRBV20-1
CDR3 DNA: TGCAGTGCTGGCCCGAGCGGGAGTGGGTACGAGCAGTACTTC; CDR3 protein: CSAGPSGSGYEQYF; clone size: many; D gene: TRBD2; CDR3 length: 14; J gene: TRBJ2-7; V gene: TRBV20-1
CDR3 DNA: TGCAGCGTGCCGGGACTTCCCACAGATACGCAGTATTTT; CDR3 protein: CSVPGLPTDTQYF; clone size: few; D gene: -; CDR3 length: 13; J gene: TRBJ2-3; V gene: TRBV29-1
CDR3 DNA: TGCAGCGTTGTGTCGTCTTATAATCAGCCCCAGCATTTT; CDR3 protein: CSVVSSYNQPQHF; clone size: -; D gene: -; CDR3 length: 13; J gene: TRBJ1-5; V gene: TRBV29-1
CDR3 DNA: TGTGCCAGCAGTCCTCCCCTTCAGCCCCAGCATTTT; CDR3 protein: CASSPPLQPQHF; clone size: -; D gene: -; CDR3 length: 12; J gene: TRBJ1-5; V gene: TRBV28
CDR3 DNA: TGTGCCAGCAGCTTAGGACAAAGGACCACCTACGAGCAGTACTTC; CDR3 protein: CASSLGQRTTYEQYF; clone size: -; D gene: -; CDR3 length: 15; J gene: TRBJ2-7; V gene: TRBV7-9
CDR3 DNA: TGTGCCAGCAGCCCGTCGGACCGCGTTCGGCTTGGCTACACCTTC; CDR3 protein: CASSPSDRVRLGYTF; clone size: many; D gene: -; CDR3 length: 15; J gene: TRBJ1-2; V gene: TRBV7-3
CDR3 DNA: TGCGCCAGCAGCGCAGGGACGGACCTTCAGTACTTC; CDR3 protein: CASSAGTDLQYF; clone size: few; D gene: -; CDR3 length: 12; J gene: TRBJ2-7; V gene: TRBV5-1
CDR3 DNA: TGTGCCAGCAGTCGGACAGGGAAAAGTACTGAAGCTTTCTTT; CDR3 protein: CASSRTGKSTEAFF; clone size: -; D gene: TRBD1; CDR3 length: 14; J gene: TRBJ1-1; V gene: TRBV2
CDR3 DNA: TGTGCCATCAGCCGACAGGGGGATGATGGCTACACCTTC; CDR3 protein: CAISRQGDDGYTF; clone size: once; D gene: TRBD1; CDR3 length: 13; J gene: TRBJ1-2; V gene: TRBV10-3
CDR3 DNA: TGTGCCAGCAGCCAAGGACTCGGAAGACTGTTTTTT; CDR3 protein: CASSQGLGRLFF; clone size: -; D gene: -; CDR3 length: 12; J gene: TRBJ1-4; V gene: TRBV14
CDR3 DNA: TGTGCCAGCAGTTTGGGGTCGGGGCTAACCAAAAAACTGTTTTTT; CDR3 protein: CASSLGSGLTKKLFF; clone size: -; D gene: -; CDR3 length: 15; J gene: TRBJ1-4; V gene: TRBV27
CDR3 DNA: TGTGCCAGTAGCACGACAGGGATCACAGATACGCAGTATTTT; CDR3 protein: CASSTTGITDTQYF; clone size: -; D gene: TRBD1; CDR3 length: 14; J gene: TRBJ2-3; V gene: TRBV19
CDR3 DNA: TGTGCCAGCAGTCTATGGACTGGCCCCGGGGAGCTGTTTTTT; CDR3 protein: CASSLWTGPGELFF; clone size: few; D gene: -; CDR3 length: 14; J gene: TRBJ2-2; V gene: TRBV27
CDR3 DNA: TGTGCCAGCAGCTTAGCGGCAAGTAATTCACCCCTCCACTTT; CDR3 protein: CASSLAASNSPLHF; clone size: many; D gene: -; CDR3 length: 14; J gene: TRBJ1-6; V gene: TRBV13
CDR3 DNA: TGTGCCAGCAGTGAACTCGGGGGGGGTTACTCTGGGGCCAACGTCCTGACTTTC; CDR3 protein: CASSELGGGYSGANVLTF; clone size: -; D gene: TRBD2; CDR3 length: 18; J gene: TRBJ2-6; V gene: TRBV2
CDR3 DNA: TGCAGTGCTAGCTCCTTGGAGACCCAGTACTTC; CDR3 protein: CSASSLETQYF; clone size: once; D gene: -; CDR3 length: 11; J gene: TRBJ2-5; V gene: TRBV20-1
CDR3 DNA: TGTGCCAGCAGGGACGGACAGCACAATCAGCCCCAGTATTTT; CDR3 protein: CASRDGQHNQPQYF; clone size: -; D gene: -; CDR3 length: 14; J gene: TRBJ2-3; V gene: TRBV2
CDR3 DNA: TGTGCCAGCAGCCAAAGGGGATTTGGGGGGGGCACCGGGGAGCTGTTTTTT; CDR3 protein: CASSQRGFGGGTGELFF; clone size: -; D gene: TRBD2; CDR3 length: 17; J gene: TRBJ2-2; V gene: TRBV12-3/TRBV12-4